The 17 T cell receptor beta chains below were found in one sample sequenced in a study of blood T cell repertoires in COVID-19. Repertoires were generated with immunoSEQ multiplex PCR, while TCRdb's copy carries only in-frame clones and drops some. The table lists about 100,000 clones, more than 85% of them singletons, with about 1.8% in the top ten. The material sequenced was peripheral blood. These receptors originate from a man aged 55-75 years with acute or convalescent COVID-19.

This chain uses TRBV29-1 with TRBJ1-2; TRBD1 matches at 7 bases. Germline CDR1 reads SQVTM; CDR2 reads ANQGSEA. The J segment lost 1 base and the V segment lost 4 bases, leaving 0 bases of the junction unmatched. The CDR3 covers 12 residues. In nucleotides, the CDR3 is TGCAGCGTTGGACAGGGTAACTATGGCTACACCTTC. This codes for CSVGQGNYGYTF.

The rearrangement joins TRBV5-5 to TRBJ1-6; TRBD1 aligns across 11 bases. Per the germline V gene, CDR1 is SGHKS and CDR2 is YYEKEE (reference sequence). The CDR3 loop spans 20 amino acids. Unmatched junction bases numbered 11, after V lost 3 bases and J lost 0 bases. This CDR3 reads CASSSKDRGHLSSYNSPLHF. DNA of the CDR3: TGTGCCAGCAGCTCCAAGGACAGGGGGCACCTGAGCTCCTATAATTCACCCCTCCACTTT. The whole variable domain, filled in from reference TRBV5-5 and TRBJ1-6, reads DAGVTQSPTHLIKTRGQQVTLRCSPISGHKSVSWYQQVLGQGPQFIFQYYEKEERGRGNFPDRFSARQFPNYSSELNVNALLLGDSALYLCASSSKDRGHLSSYNSPLHFGNGTRLTVT.

V usage is TRBV7-3 and J usage is TRBJ2-7; D gene unclear. Germline assignment: CDR1 SGHTA and CDR2 FQGTGA. The CDR3 is 15 amino acids. The ends were cut back, 1 base at V and 3 bases at J, with 13 bases in the middle. In nucleotides, the CDR3 is TGTGCCAGCAGCTTAAACGCCGGTACCTACTACGAGCAGTACTTC. The encoded protein is CASSLNAGTYYEQYF.

This chain connects TRBV6-5 to TRBJ2-3, with D perhaps TRBD1 (5 bases). Deletions cut 6 bases from V and 0 bases from J, with 10 bases between. CDR3 length: 14 residues. Germline assignment: CDR1 MNHEY and CDR2 SVGAGI. DNA for the CDR3: TGTGCCAGCAGCAAGGCAGGGAGCACAGATACGCAGTATTTT. This gives the protein CASSKAGSTDTQYF.

J is TRBJ2-2 and V is TRBV7-6; 9 bases align to TRBD1. Germline V gene lookup returns CDR1 SGHVS and CDR2 FNYEAQ. This CDR3 has 15 residues. The V gene end was trimmed by 6 bases and the J gene end by 5 bases; junction bases not matched to a gene: 7. Here the CDR3 reads CASSYDRGVTGELFF. DNA of the CDR3: TGTGCCAGCAGTTACGACAGGGGGGTGACCGGGGAGCTGTTTTTT.

The V and J genes are TRBV5-1 and TRBJ2-7; tentative D call: TRBD1 (6 bases). There are 13 residues in the CDR3. The germline CDR1 and CDR2 sequences are SGHRS and YFSETQ. The V end was cut by 3 bases, the J end by 3 bases, with 10 bases between. The CDR3 protein is CASSSGTNYEQYF. CDR3 coding DNA: TGCGCCAGCAGCTCCGGGACAAACTACGAGCAGTACTTC.

The chain combines TRBV19 with TRBJ2-3, with 7 nucleotides matching TRBD2. The CDR3 covers 14 residues. The V and J ends lost 4 bases and 2 bases, in that order; junction bases with no gene match: 3. Germline V CDR1 and CDR2: LNHDA, SQIVND (reference sequence). The CDR3 here is CASSKLAVTDTQYF. CDR3 in DNA: TGTGCCAGTAGTAAGCTAGCGGTCACAGATACGCAGTATTTT.

V gene TRBV6-6 combines with J gene TRBJ1-1; D is undetermined. Trimming removed 4 bases at V and 6 bases at J, with 15 bases between. The germline V gene encodes CDR1 MNHNY and CDR2 SVGAGI (reference sequence). This CDR3 spans 14 amino acids. CDR3 DNA: TGTGCCAGCAGTTCCTCTGAGCGATGGCCTGAAGCTTTCTTT. It encodes CASSSSERWPEAFF.

The chain combines TRBV29-1 with TRBJ2-1, with TRBD2 matching 8 bases. V lost 0 bases to trimming and J lost 8 bases; unmatched junction nucleotides: 15. This CDR3 has 17 amino acids. Germline values: CDR1 SQVTM, CDR2 ANQGSEA. CDR3 sequence: CSVEDPPTSADVDEQFF. The CDR3 region has the DNA TGCAGCGTTGAAGATCCCCCGACTAGCGCGGATGTGGATGAGCAGTTCTTC.

This clone was detected a few times. The chain has TRBV7-2 and TRBJ2-5; weak D call: TRBD1 (5 bases). This CDR3 comprises 13 residues. Germline loops: CDR1 SGHTA, CDR2 FQGNSA. The V end lost 3 bases, the J end lost 5 bases, and 10 bases lay between the germline ends. The CDR3 nucleotides read TGTGCCAGCAGCTTGGGGCATGATGAGACCCAGTACTTC. Translating gives CASSLGHDETQYF.

The rearrangement links TRBV27 to TRBJ1-2; no definite D call. Trimming left V 3 bases short and J 2 bases short, with 7 bases between. This CDR3 has 13 amino acids. CDR1 is MNHEY and CDR2 is SMNVEV in the germline V gene (reference sequence). CDR3 sequence reads: CASSFSQNYGYTF. The CDR3 region has the DNA TGTGCCAGCAGTTTCTCACAGAACTATGGCTACACCTTC.

The rearrangement uses TRBV28 and TRBJ2-2; D is ambiguous. Trimming removed 2 bases at V and 3 bases at J, with 7 bases between. The CDR3 covers 14 residues. The germline V gene encodes CDR1 MDHEN and CDR2 SYDVKM. The DNA of the CDR3 is TGTGCCAGCAGTTTACGGTCGGACACCGGGGAGCTGTTTTTT. The encoded protein is CASSLRSDTGELFF.

This clone was detected once. DNA for the CDR3: TGCAGCGTTGTTCCCCCCCGGGGTACGCAGTATTTT. This sequence encodes CSVVPPRGTQYF. This chain uses TRBV29-1 with TRBJ2-3; D is perhaps TRBD2 (5 bases). Germline loops: CDR1 SQVTM, CDR2 ANQGSEA. V was cut by 4 bases and J by 8 bases, with 13 bases left in between. The CDR3 contains 12 residues.

The chain employs TRBV10-3 and TRBJ2-7; possible D gene TRBD1, 5 bases. The ends were cut back, 6 bases at V and 5 bases at J, with 8 bases in the middle. Germline-derived CDR1 and CDR2 are ENHRY and SYGVKD. There are 11 residues in the CDR3. The CDR3 is CAISSQDEQYF. DNA of the CDR3: TGTGCCATCAGCTCACAGGACGAGCAGTACTTC.

This chain links TRBV5-1 with TRBJ1-1; 7 bases match TRBD1. Trimming took 0 bases from V and 0 from J; bases not matched to a gene: 5. The CDR3 covers 16 residues. Germline V lookup: CDR1 SGHRS, CDR2 YFSETQ. CDR3 in DNA: TGCGCCAGCAGCTTGGAGGGGGCTGCAATGAACACTGAAGCTTTCTTT. This translates into CASSLEGAAMNTEAFF.

The chain combines TRBV19 with TRBJ1-2; 8 positions match TRBD1. The germline V gene has CDR1 LNHDA and CDR2 SQIVND (reference sequence). The length of the CDR3 is 17 residues. Trimming cost V 4 bases and J 0 bases; bases outside gene matches: 10. The CDR3 DNA follows: TGTGCCAGTAGTAACCGGGACAGGACCATTCCTAACTATGGCTACACCTTC. This gives the protein CASSNRDRTIPNYGYTF.

The V and J genes are TRBV28 and TRBJ2-7, with D possibly matching TRBD1 (5 bases). Deletions cut 8 bases from V and 2 bases from J, with 16 bases between. In germline, CDR1 is MDHEN, CDR2 SYDVKM. The CDR3 totals 14 residues. CDR3 sequence reads: CASLQGGNPYEQYF. The DNA for the CDR3 is TGTGCCAGCCTGCAGGGTGGGAATCCCTACGAGCAGTACTTC. Based on the CDR3 plus reference TRBV28 and TRBJ2-7, the full variable domain is DVKVTQSSRYLVKRTGEKVFLECVQDMDHENMFWYRQDPGLGLRLIYFSYDVKMKEKGDIPEGYSVSREKKERFSLILESASTNQTSMYLCASLQGGNPYEQYFGPGTRLTVT.